This entry features one TCR beta chain sequence. Its specific antigen is unknown. Base qualities are not recorded, but no much larger clone differs from it by a single base. TCRbeta CDR3 regions were amplified from genomic DNA using the immunoSEQ Assay, a bias-controlled multiplex PCR. The authors processed their data as follows. Within the assay, amplification of reference gene primers was used to estimate how many nucleated cells each sample contained. To quantify the absolute abundance of each unique TCRbeta CDR3 rearrangement, sequence reads were collapsed and filtered. For each sample, productive Simpson clonality was calculated as the square root of Simpson's diversity index over productive rearrangements. TCRdb carries this immuneACCESS record with in-frame sequences only. Its versions omit some clonotypes, under half of them owing to an unresolved V gene in the studies checked, with the rest unexplained. The V and J calls and the clone size are those of that table, but D and trimming were determined from the DNA. The sample data list tens of thousands of clones, and approximately 80% of these were observed just once. The biggest ten clones account for around 11% of the sample.

The junction carries 17 bases between V and J, which are trimmed by 0 bases and 8 bases respectively. The germline V gene provides CDR1 SGHRS and CDR2 YFSETQ. The CDR3 numbers 16 residues from cysteine through phenylalanine. Of the read, only the CDR3 DNA is kept; its 48 bases are in frame from base 1. The entry originates in a study of blood T cell repertoires in COVID-19 (TCRdb year 2020). Regarding the research as a whole: Samples covering the acute and convalescent phases of COVID-19 were provided by collaborators in the United States, Italy and Spain. The prospective study material was composed of cDNA or gDNA derived from T cells, B-cell-depleted T cells, or PBMCs. The dataset comprised deeply sampled blood TCRbeta repertoires from subjects exposed to, actively infected with, or recovered from COVID-19. A freely available public database, intended as a resource for researchers studying the immune response to SARS-CoV-2, is where the repertoires were released. The samples were drawn from the first 160 participants of the ongoing ImmuneRACE study and from 950 to 1,500 subjects provided by 6 global collaborators. The sample metadata nearly always contained a de-identified subject ID, COVID-19 status, age in years and sex. Where HLA class I and class II types were available, the types were taken from metadata supplied by the sample provider, not from assay-based typing.

The collaborating institutions used their own protocols to collect whole blood in K2EDTA tubes. Collaborator samples were shipped for TCRbeta analysis as frozen whole blood, isolated PBMCs, or DNA extracted from either sample type. Study-wide findings and limitations: The quantity of clinical and demographic metadata differed by source and by participant and was supplied without curation.

This clonotype was sampled from a man aged 70-80 years with acute or convalescent COVID-19. The sequence links TRBV5-1 to TRBJ1-4, with a weak D call of TRBD1 (6 bases match). Sequencing was performed on peripheral blood. The CDR3 has the sequence CASSLAGGQGLEKLFF. The DNA is TGCGCCAGCAGCTTGGCGGGGGGCCAGGGTCTAGAAAAACTGTTTTTT.